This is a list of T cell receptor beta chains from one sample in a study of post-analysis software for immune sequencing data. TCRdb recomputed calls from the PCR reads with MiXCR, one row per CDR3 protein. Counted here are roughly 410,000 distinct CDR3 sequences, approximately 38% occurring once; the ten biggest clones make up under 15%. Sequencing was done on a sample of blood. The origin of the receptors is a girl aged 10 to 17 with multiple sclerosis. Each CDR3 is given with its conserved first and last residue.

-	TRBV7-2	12	CTSSLVVDEQYF
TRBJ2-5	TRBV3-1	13	CASSQDRSGEQYF
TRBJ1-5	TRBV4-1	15	CASSQGTGEHQPQHF
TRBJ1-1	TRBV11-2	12	CASRANAGTAFF
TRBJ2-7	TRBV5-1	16	CASSLGGTGLAYEQYF
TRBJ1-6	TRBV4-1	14	CASSPQIYNSPLHF
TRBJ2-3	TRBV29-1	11	CSDLAGDTQYF
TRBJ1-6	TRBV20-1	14	CSAPIGTANSPLHF
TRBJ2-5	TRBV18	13	CASSPGSGETQYF
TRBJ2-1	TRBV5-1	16	CASSSPAGTGYNEQFF
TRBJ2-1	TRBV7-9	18	CASSSPGRGASSYNEQFF
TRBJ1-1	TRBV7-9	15	CASGTYGEGDTEAFF
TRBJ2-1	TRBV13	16	CASSSQLQSSYNEQFF
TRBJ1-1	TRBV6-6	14	CASSGVGRNTEAFF
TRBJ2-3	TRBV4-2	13	CASSQAEGRAQYF
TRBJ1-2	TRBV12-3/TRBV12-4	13	CASSSLVGRGYTF
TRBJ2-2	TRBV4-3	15	CASSQEGGEVGELFF
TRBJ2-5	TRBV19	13	CASSPERRETQYF
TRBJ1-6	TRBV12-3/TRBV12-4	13	CASSPSENSPLHF
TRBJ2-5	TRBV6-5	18	CASSYPRGCDRYQETQYF
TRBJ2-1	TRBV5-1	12	CASSSNLGAQFF
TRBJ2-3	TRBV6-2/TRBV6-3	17	CASAPRLTSGGARTQYF